These 8 T cell receptor beta chains were sequenced from one sample in a study of vaccination and CD4 T cells after COVID-19. These receptors' targets are unknown. Treatment: roughly 11-day PBMC culture with coronavirus spike peptide pools or control peptides (ViraFEST assay). An Oncomine TCR Beta short-read assay was used to sequence the DNA from cultured CD4+ T cells. TCRdb re-called the PCR reads through MiXCR, storing one row per CDR3 protein. The data show roughly 8,400 distinct CDR3 sequences, about two thirds seen once. The sequenced sample was CD4+ T cells from blood, cultured in vitro. The receptors were sampled from a human donor who had recovered from COVID-19.

The chain couples TRBV20-1 to TRBJ2-7; the match to TRBD2 covers 11 bases. Germline CDR1 and CDR2: DFQATT and SNEGSKA (reference sequence). The CDR3 sequence is 13 residues long. V was clipped by 8 bases and J by 2 bases; unmatched bases: 5. CDR3 in DNA: TGCAGTCCTACTAGCGGGAGTACCTACGAGCAGTACTTC. It encodes CSPTSGSTYEQYF.

This clonotype appeared a single time. This rearrangement joins TRBV20-1 to TRBJ2-7; tentative D call: TRBD2 (5 bases). CDR3 length: 11 amino acids. Germline assignment: CDR1 DFQATT and CDR2 SNEGSKA (reference sequence). V was clipped by 0 bases and J by 10 bases, with 10 bases between them. This CDR3 is CSARDGILQYF. CDR3 DNA: TGCAGTGCTAGAGACGGGATTCTACAGTACTTC.

This clonotype has just one count. No conserved phenylalanine or tryptophan is present at the end of the CDR3, so a read error is the likely explanation. This rearrangement joins TRBV10-3 to TRBJ1-3; D uncertain. Deletions cut 7 bases from V and 6 bases from J, with 13 bases between. Germline CDR1 ENHRY, CDR2 SYGVKD. The CDR3 runs 13 residues. The CDR3 sequence: CAITQIGENTIYS. CDR3 DNA sequence: TGTGCCATCACCCAAATAGGAGAAAACACCATATATTCT.

This chain joins TRBV20-1 and TRBJ2-2; TRBD1 agrees at 9 bases. This CDR3 has 16 residues. Germline assignment: CDR1 DFQATT and CDR2 SNEGSKA (reference sequence). After removal of 0 bases from V and 5 bases from J, the junction contained 7 bases not matched to a gene. Written as DNA, the CDR3 is TGCAGTGCTAGAGATTACAGGGGGCTGTGGACCGGGGAGCTGTTTTTT. This translates into CSARDYRGLWTGELFF.

The chain is built from TRBV21-1 and TRBJ2-2; the table assigns TRBD1, which was not confirmed against the DNA. TRBV21-1 is recorded as a pseudogene. CDR3 length: 15 amino acids. The CDR3 here is CASRKGQGAAGELFF. The CDR3 coding sequence is TGTGCCAGCAGGAAAGGACAGGGGGCGGCCGGGGAGCTGTTTTTT.

In DNA, the CDR3 is TGTGCCTGGAGTGGGGGACAAAACTATGGCTACACCTTC. It is translated as CAWSGGQNYGYTF. The chain carries TRBV30 and TRBJ1-2; tentative D call: TRBD1 (6 bases). Trimming shortened V by 1 base and J by 2 bases, and 8 bases separated the two germline ends. The CDR3 sequence is 13 residues long. Germline CDR1 and CDR2: GTSNPN and SVGIG (reference sequence). The entire variable domain, with the rest obtained from reference TRBV30 and TRBJ1-2, is as follows: SQTIHQWPATLVQPVGSPLSLECTVEGTSNPNLYWYRQAAGRGLQLLFYSVGIGQISSEVPQNLSASRPQDRQFILSSKKLLLSDSGFYLCAWSGGQNYGYTFGSGTRLTVV.

The chain combines TRBV5-6 with TRBJ1-2; D is undetermined. This CDR3 region has 15 residues. Trimming removed 1 base from V and 3 bases from J, with 13 bases in between. Germline-derived CDR1 and CDR2 are SGHDT and YYEEEE. In DNA form, the CDR3 reads TGTGCCAGCAGCTTGAGGACCATCATAGACTATGGCTACACCTTC. Its translation: CASSLRTIIDYGYTF.

The CDR3 DNA reads as TGTGCCAGCAGTACCCACTCGAACACTGAAGCTTTCTTT. Protein product: CASSTHSNTEAFF. J is TRBJ1-1 and V is TRBV12-3 or TRBV12-4; D unresolved. This CDR3 is 13 amino acids long. Trimming removed 5 bases at V and 1 base at J, with 8 bases between.